These 29 T cell receptor beta chains came from one sample sequenced in a study of blood T cell repertoires in COVID-19. Assay: immunoSEQ multiplex PCR; the TCRdb copy retains only in-frame clones and omits some. The sample holds about 180,000 clones, approximately 83% seen once. Input material: peripheral blood. The source is a man in his fifties or sixties with acute or convalescent COVID-19.

This chain uses TRBV7-2 with TRBJ2-6, with TRBD2 identical over 7 bases. V shed 2 bases, J shed 0 bases, and the junction held 1 base outside the gene matches. The CDR3 covers 16 residues. Germline CDR1 is SGHTA and CDR2 is FQGNSA. CDR3 sequence reads: CASSLRGGSGANVLTF. As DNA, the CDR3 is TGTGCCAGCAGCTTACGCGGGGGCTCTGGGGCCAACGTCCTGACTTTC.

This clone was picked up a small number of times. V usage is TRBV5-6 and J usage is TRBJ1-4, with D maybe TRBD1 (6 bases). The ends were cut back, 3 bases at V and 5 bases at J, with 14 bases in the middle. The CDR3 covers 15 residues. Germline CDR1 and CDR2: SGHDT and YYEEEE. DNA for the CDR3: TGTGCCAGCAGCTCCACAGGGAGTAGGAATGAAAAACTGTTTTTT. Translating it yields CASSSTGSRNEKLFF.

The chain links TRBV7-9 to TRBJ2-3, with D maybe TRBD2 (5 bases). This CDR3 has 15 amino acids. Germline loops: CDR1 SEHNR, CDR2 FQNEAQ (reference sequence). V lost 5 bases to trimming and J lost 5 bases, with 17 bases between them. The CDR3 spells CASSPGLRFGDTQYF. For the CDR3, the DNA is TGTGCCAGCAGCCCGGGATTACGGTTCGGAGATACGCAGTATTTT.

The V gene is TRBV28, the J gene TRBJ1-5; 10 bases are shared with TRBD1. From germline, CDR1 is MDHEN and CDR2 SYDVKM. Germline trimming cut 2 bases from V and 4 bases from J; bases unmatched to any gene: 2. CDR3 length equals 15 residues. The CDR3 region has the DNA TGTGCCAGCAGTTTAGGGGGACAGGGGAATCAGCCCCAGCATTTT. It yields the protein CASSLGGQGNQPQHF.

This clone was counted a single time. The chain employs TRBV10-3 and TRBJ2-7; 8 positions match TRBD1. CDR1 ENHRY and CDR2 SYGVKD come from the germline V gene. The CDR3 sequence is 13 residues long. V gave up 6 bases and J gave up 13 bases; unmatched junction bases: 14. CDR3 sequence (DNA): TGTGCCATCAGCCAGGACAGGGTCCTACCCCCATACTTC. This translates into CAISQDRVLPPYF.

This rearrangement joins TRBV15 to TRBJ2-5, with a weak D call TRBD2 (5 bases). This CDR3 has 14 amino acids. CDR1 and CDR2 (germline): LNHNV, YYDKDF (reference sequence). Trimming removed 1 base from V and 5 bases from J, with 11 bases in between. CDR3 region: CATSRGRGGETQYF. For the CDR3, the DNA is TGTGCCACCAGCAGAGGCCGGGGTGGGGAGACCCAGTACTTC.

The CDR3, as DNA: TGTGCCAGCAGTCCTCCGGAGTTTCAGAATGGCTACACCTTC. This translates into CASSPPEFQNGYTF. The chain combines TRBV5-6 with TRBJ1-2; D is uncertain. Germline V gives CDR1 SGHDT, CDR2 YYEEEE. Trimming took 5 bases from V and 6 from J, leaving 17 bases between them. The CDR3 extends over 14 amino acids.

The chain joins TRBV4-3 to TRBJ2-2, with a tentative D call TRBD1 (6 bases). With 4 bases removed from V and 4 bases from J, the gap between germline ends came to 10 bases. From germline, CDR1 is LGHNA and CDR2 YSLEER. This CDR3 is built from 14 residues. The CDR3 spells CASSPDSFTGELFF. As DNA, the CDR3 is TGCGCCAGCAGCCCGGACAGTTTCACCGGGGAGCTGTTTTTT.

This clone is a singleton in its sample. This chain links TRBV2 with TRBJ1-2; unclear D gene. CDR1 is SNHLY and CDR2 is FYNNEI in the germline V gene. The CDR3 consists of 11 residues. V was clipped by 10 bases and J by 4 bases, with 10 bases between them. DNA of the CDR3: TGTGCCACTGGCGGTGGCTATGGCTACACCTTC. Protein: CATGGGYGYTF. The variable domain in full, with the rest retrieved from reference TRBV2 and TRBJ1-2, is EPEVTQTPSHQVTQMGQEVILRCVPISNHLYFYWYRQILGQKVEFLVSFYNNEISEKSEIFDDQFSVERPDGSNFTLKIRSTKLEDSAMYFCATGGGYGYTFGSGTRLTVV.

V and J are TRBV24-1 and TRBJ2-3; unclear D gene. Trimming removed 5 bases from V and 4 bases from J, with 21 bases in between. CDR1 KGHDR and CDR2 SFDVKD come from the germline V gene. The CDR3 extends over 17 amino acids. The CDR3 sequence is CATSALRGGKGADTQYF. CDR3 nucleotides: TGTGCCACCAGTGCCTTGAGAGGCGGTAAAGGAGCAGATACGCAGTATTTT.

In its sample, this clone was seen once. The V call is TRBV7-2, the J call TRBJ1-2, with 7 bases aligning to TRBD1. Looked up from germline, CDR1 is SGHTA and CDR2 is FQGNSA. The ends lost 5 bases at V and 4 bases at J; junction bases unmatched: 16. This CDR3 contains 17 residues. The CDR3 reads CASSPLQTGPTFYGYTF. The CDR3 coding sequence is TGTGCCAGCAGCCCCCTCCAGACAGGGCCTACCTTCTATGGCTACACCTTC.

This clone was counted a few times. An end of the junction does not agree with germline; a read error may underlie this. The chain couples TRBV3-1 (or the pseudogene TRBV3-2) to TRBJ2-2; no reliable D call. CDR3 length equals 13 residues. Germline assignment: CDR1 LGHDT and CDR2 YNNKEL (reference sequence). CDR3 amino acids: CASNQIDTGELFF. The CDR3 coding sequence is TGTGCCAGCAACCAAATAGACACCGGGGAGCTGTTTTTT.

The chain is built from TRBV5-1 and TRBJ2-7, with TRBD1 identical over 9 bases. There are 14 residues in the CDR3. Germline values: CDR1 SGHRS, CDR2 YFSETQ. V lost 4 bases to trimming and J lost 3 bases; unmatched junction nucleotides: 5. CDR3 coding DNA: TGCGCCAGCAGCCTGCGACAGGGGGACTACGAGCAGTACTTC. This gives the protein CASSLRQGDYEQYF.

This sequence joins TRBV5-4 and TRBJ2-2, with 16 positions matching TRBD2. Germline CDR1 reads SGHNT; CDR2 reads YYREEE (reference sequence). The CDR3 runs 18 residues. With 4 bases clipped from V and 2 bases from J, the junction kept 5 bases outside the gene matches. Here the CDR3 reads CASSQGLAGGPNTGELFF. CDR3 sequence (DNA): TGTGCCAGCAGCCAGGGACTAGCGGGAGGGCCCAACACCGGGGAGCTGTTTTTT. Combining the CDR3 with reference TRBV5-4 and TRBJ2-2 gives the whole variable domain ETGVTQSPTHLIKTRGQQVTLRCSSQSGHNTVSWYQQALGQGPQFIFQYYREEENGRGNFPPRFSGLQFPNYSSELNVNALELDDSALYLCASSQGLAGGPNTGELFFGEGSRLTVL.

This clone was found a few times. This chain joins TRBV4-1 and TRBJ2-7, with 12 bases identical to TRBD2. The V and J ends lost 1 base and 2 bases, in that order; junction bases with no gene match: 0. The CDR3 is 15 residues long. The germline CDR1 and CDR2 sequences are MGHRA and YSYEKL. In DNA form, the CDR3 reads TGCGCCAGCAGCCAAGGACTAGCGGGGGCCTACGAGCAGTACTTC. Translating gives CASSQGLAGAYEQYF.

The chain links TRBV12-5 to TRBJ2-7; D possibly corresponds to TRBD1 (5 bases). The germline gives CDR1 LGHNT, CDR2 FRNRAP. Trimming removed 6 bases from V and 6 bases from J, with 18 bases in between. The CDR3 length is 14 residues. The CDR3 loop reads CASGSQQGGSEQYF. The CDR3 DNA reads as TGTGCTAGTGGCTCGCAGCAGGGTGGTAGCGAGCAGTACTTC. Supplemented by reference TRBV12-5 and TRBJ2-7, the full variable domain reads DARVTQTPRHKVTEMGQEVTMRCQPILGHNTVFWYRQTMMQGLELLAYFRNRAPLDDSGMPKDRFSAEMPDATLATLKIQPSEPRDSAVYFCASGSQQGGSEQYFGPGTRLTVT.

J is TRBJ2-5 and V is TRBV5-1; D might be TRBD1 (5 bases). The germline V gene encodes CDR1 SGHRS and CDR2 YFSETQ. This CDR3 has 16 residues. With 0 bases removed from V and 5 bases from J, the gap between germline ends came to 17 bases. Here the CDR3 reads CASSLEGAVPMETQYF. The CDR3 DNA is TGCGCCAGCAGCTTGGAAGGGGCAGTGCCGATGGAGACCCAGTACTTC. Based on the CDR3 plus reference TRBV5-1 and TRBJ2-5, the full variable domain is KAGVTQTPRYLIKTRGQQVTLSCSPISGHRSVSWYQQTPGQGLQFLFEYFSETQRNKGNFPGRFSGRQFSNSRSEMNVSTLELGDSALYLCASSLEGAVPMETQYFGPGTRLLVL.

This chain links TRBV7-8 with TRBJ2-7, with 10 bases lining up with TRBD2. Trimming took 4 bases from V and 3 from J; bases not matched to a gene: 3. Germline V gives CDR1 SGHVS, CDR2 FQNEAQ. The CDR3 spans 14 residues. For the CDR3, the DNA is TGTGCCAGCAGCTCAGGACTAGCGGTCTACGAGCAGTACTTC. Translated: CASSSGLAVYEQYF.

V usage is TRBV28 and J usage is TRBJ2-5, with TRBD2 matching over 7 bases. Trimming cost V 6 bases and J 5 bases; bases outside gene matches: 9. CDR1 is MDHEN and CDR2 is SYDVKM in the germline V gene. This CDR3 is 14 amino acids long. This CDR3 reads CASRGSRGGETQYF. The CDR3 DNA reads TGTGCCAGCAGAGGCTCAAGGGGAGGGGAGACCCAGTACTTC.

Concerning this clone itself: Other nucleotide sequences from this sample produce the same CDR3. V gene TRBV7-9 combines with J gene TRBJ1-1, with D maybe TRBD1 (5 bases). CDR3 size: 14 residues. Trimming cost V 0 bases and J 4 bases, with 9 bases left between them. Germline assignment: CDR1 SEHNR and CDR2 FQNEAQ (reference sequence). The CDR3 bases are TGTGCCAGCAGCTTAGCTCTGGGGGGCACTGAAGCTTTCTTT. Translating gives CASSLALGGTEAFF. Full variable domain (outside the CDR3, taken from reference TRBV7-9 and TRBJ1-1): DTGVSQNPRHKITKRGQNVTFRCDPISEHNRLYWYRQTLGQGPEFLTYFQNEAQLEKSRLLSDRFSAERPKGSFSTLEIQRTEQGDSAMYLCASSLALGGTEAFFGQGTRLTVV.

This chain connects TRBV6-5 to TRBJ1-2; D gene uncertain. Trimming left V 4 bases short and J 7 bases short, with 10 bases between. The CDR3 spans 12 residues. Germline V gene lookup returns CDR1 MNHEY and CDR2 SVGAGI. CDR3 in DNA: TGTGCCAGCAGTTTTCGAGGGTCTGGCTACACCTTC. Its protein product is CASSFRGSGYTF.

The gene calls are TRBV28 and TRBJ2-1, with TRBD2 matching 14 bases. The V gene's germline CDR1 is MDHEN and CDR2 SYDVKM. The CDR3 has 15 residues. After removal of 6 bases from V and 9 bases from J, the junction contained 7 bases not matched to a gene. The CDR3 protein is CASRSGTSGRGEQFF. The CDR3 DNA reads TGTGCCAGCAGGTCAGGGACTAGCGGGAGAGGTGAGCAGTTCTTC.

This clone was counted once. V and J are TRBV6-5 and TRBJ1-4, with 9 bases lining up with TRBD1. The CDR3 runs 14 residues. Looked up from germline, CDR1 is MNHEY and CDR2 is SVGAGI. V lost 4 bases, J lost 9 bases, and 6 bases stayed unmatched. In DNA, the CDR3 is TGTGCCAGCAGTTCGGGACAGGGAGGACAAAAACTGTTTTTT. Its translation is CASSSGQGGQKLFF.

V is TRBV6-5 and J is TRBJ2-5; 8 bases line up with TRBD2. This CDR3 has 14 amino acids. CDR1 is MNHEY and CDR2 is SVGAGI in the germline V gene. J gave up 4 bases and V 6 bases, and 7 bases lay outside the gene matches. CDR3 protein: CASRRGTRLETQYF. CDR3 nucleotide sequence: TGTGCCAGCAGGAGAGGGACTAGATTAGAGACCCAGTACTTC.

The chain carries TRBV7-9 and TRBJ2-2, with 10 bases identical to TRBD2. The CDR3 length is 17 residues. Looked up from germline, CDR1 is SEHNR and CDR2 is FQNEAQ (reference sequence). V was pared by 1 base and J by 1 base, with 3 bases of the junction left unmatched. CDR3 in DNA: TGTGCCAGCAGCTTAGACGGACTAGCGGTGAACACCGGGGAGCTGTTTTTT. It codes for CASSLDGLAVNTGELFF.

The rearrangement links TRBV5-1 to TRBJ2-5; weak D call: TRBD2 (6 bases). The CDR3 consists of 13 residues. The V gene lost 2 bases and the J gene lost 5 bases, with 10 bases spanning the gap. Germline V gene sequence: CDR1 SGHRS, CDR2 YFSETQ. The CDR3 DNA sequence: TGCGCCAGCAGCTTCGGCGGAGGGGAGACCCAGTACTTC. Its protein is CASSFGGGETQYF.

The gene calls are TRBV30 and TRBJ2-5, with TRBD2 matching 10 bases. Per the germline V gene, CDR1 is GTSNPN and CDR2 is SVGIG (reference sequence). J was trimmed by 1 base and V by 0 bases; bases with no gene match: 11. The CDR3 consists of 18 residues. The CDR3 sequence is CAWSVRRTSGDPQETQYF. The CDR3 DNA reads as TGTGCCTGGAGTGTACGGCGGACTAGCGGAGATCCCCAAGAGACCCAGTACTTC.

DNA of the CDR3: TGTGCCAGCAGCCAAGATCGAGTAAGCGAGCAGTACTTC. This sequence encodes CASSQDRVSEQYF. The chain employs TRBV14 and TRBJ2-7; D gene ambiguous. Trimming cost V 0 bases and J 6 bases, with 9 bases left between them. This CDR3 is 13 amino acids long. The V gene's germline CDR1 is SGHDN and CDR2 FVKESK.

The chain combines TRBV7-9 with TRBJ1-4, with a weak D call TRBD1 (5 bases). This CDR3 spans 15 amino acids. The germline V gene encodes CDR1 SEHNR and CDR2 FQNEAQ (reference sequence). The V end lost 5 bases, the J end lost 7 bases, and 17 bases lay between the germline ends. The CDR3 sequence: CASSPSPWQGEKLFF. CDR3 sequence (DNA): TGTGCCAGCAGCCCATCCCCGTGGCAGGGTGAAAAACTGTTTTTT.